These 5 T cell receptor beta chains were all obtained from the same sample, sequenced in a study of shared clonotypes between healthy human individuals. Libraries were prepared by immunoSEQ multiplex PCR; TCRdb keeps only in-frame clonotypes and omits some of them. The sample includes nearly 600,000 clones, over 95% of them seen just once. CD45RO-negative, CCR7-positively selected cells formed the naive CD8 fraction, excluding terminally differentiated effector memory CD45RA+ cells. Sequences were obtained from naive CD8+ T cells sorted from blood. The receptors stem from a woman in her 30s in good health.

V and J are TRBV11-2 and TRBJ1-3; D not resolved. The germline V gene has CDR1 SGHAT and CDR2 FQNNGV. V was shortened by 1 base and J by 3 bases, with 7 bases between the two germline ends. This CDR3 comprises 14 residues. The CDR3 here is CASSLATFGNTIYF. As DNA, the CDR3 is TGTGCCAGCAGCTTAGCGACTTTTGGAAACACCATATATTTT.

This chain joins TRBV13 and TRBJ1-4; 12 nucleotides match TRBD1. V lost 5 bases and J lost 4; bases outside the gene matches: 5. The CDR3 has 16 residues. CDR1 is PRHDT and CDR2 is FYEKMQ in the germline V gene (reference sequence). The CDR3 sequence is CASSTGTGGVNEKLFF. As DNA, the CDR3 is TGTGCCAGCAGCACCGGGACAGGGGGCGTTAATGAAAAACTGTTTTTT. The full variable domain, its missing parts supplied by reference TRBV13 and TRBJ1-4, is AAGVIQSPRHLIKEKRETATLKCYPIPRHDTVYWYQQGPGQDPQFLISFYEKMQSDKGSIPDRFSAQQFSDYHSELNMSSLELGDSALYFCASSTGTGGVNEKLFFGSGTQLSVL.

The chain joins TRBV19 to TRBJ2-7, with TRBD2 matching over 8 bases. This CDR3 region has 14 residues. Germline V gene sequence: CDR1 LNHDA, CDR2 SQIVND (reference sequence). V gave up 3 bases and J gave up 2 bases; unmatched junction bases: 3. The CDR3 is CASSIGSGTYEQYF. The CDR3 coding sequence is TGTGCCAGTAGTATCGGTAGCGGGACCTACGAGCAGTACTTC.

CDR3 loop: CASSLWRASYNEQFF. The CDR3, as DNA: TGTGCCAGCAGCTTGTGGCGGGCCTCCTACAATGAGCAGTTCTTC. The chain employs TRBV13 and TRBJ2-1; maybe TRBD2 (5 bases). The CDR3 length is 15 residues. CDR1 and CDR2 from the germline V gene are PRHDT and FYEKMQ (reference sequence). V was trimmed by 3 bases and J by 0 bases, leaving 9 bases between them.

The rearrangement uses TRBV7-9 and TRBJ1-1; 8 bases map to TRBD1. Germline V gives CDR1 SEHNR, CDR2 FQNEAQ (reference sequence). The CDR3 sequence is 17 residues long. Losses at the gene ends were 0 bases for V and 5 bases for J; bases not matched to a gene: 11. Written as DNA, the CDR3 is TGTGCCAGCAGCTTAGCATATGTTGGACAGGGCTATACTGAAGCTTTCTTT. Protein: CASSLAYVGQGYTEAFF.